This T cell receptor (beta chain) was recorded in a study of blood T cells in healthy people across ages. Study as a whole: Roughly one uniquely barcoded beta molecule per two T cells was captured.

Findings and limits, study-wide: Total diversity from one million sequenced T cells was likely underestimated. Higher diversity and more naive CD4+ cells were features of long-lived donors, compared to aged donors. Observed TCR beta diversity showed a strong correlation with the percentage of naive T cells as measured by flow cytometry.

For the second PCR, which ran for roughly 7 to 11 cycles, a sample-barcoded 5' primer and a J-beta primer mix were used. TCRdb passed the 5' RACE reads through MiXCR, listing each CDR3 protein once. There are under 950,000 distinct CDR3 sequences in the sample; over 20% occur only once, and 22% lies in the top ten. For this clonotype: Its antigen is as yet unknown. A junction end diverges from the germline sequence, so it may reflect a read error.

The CDR3 is 13 residues long. Germline lookup yields CDR1 MDHEN and CDR2 SYDVKM. The sample was blood. This clonotype was sampled from a man between 65 and 85 years old in good health. The chain carries TRBV28 and TRBJ1-5; possibly TRBD1 for D (6 bases). The CDR3 region has the DNA TGTGCCAGCCACAGGGATAGCAATCAGCCCCAGCTTTTT. Translated: CASHRDSNQPQLF.